The 25 T cell receptor beta chains below all came from one sample that was sequenced in a study of Ad26.COV2.S vaccination and SARS-CoV-2 variants. The treatment here: roughly 20 received Ad26.COV2.S at low or high dose, single or two shots; about five received placebo; per-sample allocation not given. Material that was analyzed had been drawn on day 63 after the first vaccine or placebo injection. Assay used: immunoSEQ multiplex PCR; TCRdb lists only in-frame clones, some missing. The table has about 350,000 clones, about 85% seen once. This sample comprised peripheral blood, obtained in a trial of Ad26.COV2.S vaccine versus placebo. Every receptor here comes from a person between 18 and 65 years old who received the Ad26.COV2.S COVID-19 vaccine or a placebo.

This chain connects TRBV3-1 (or the pseudogene TRBV3-2) to TRBJ2-1, with 11 bases that match TRBD2. This CDR3 comprises 16 residues. CDR1 is LGHDT and CDR2 is YNNKEL in the germline V gene (reference sequence). V was pared by 4 bases and J by 2 bases, with 4 bases of the junction left unmatched. This chain's CDR3 is CASSRLLAGAYNEQFF. CDR3 bases: TGTGCCAGCAGCCGATTACTAGCGGGGGCCTACAATGAGCAGTTCTTC.

V usage is TRBV6-5 and J usage is TRBJ1-3; TRBD1 matches 8 bases. The CDR3 length is 13 residues. V gave up 5 bases and J gave up 5 bases; unmatched junction bases: 2. Looked up from germline, CDR1 is MNHEY and CDR2 is SVGAGI. The CDR3 loop is CASSPGGRNTIYF. CDR3 nucleotides: TGTGCCAGCAGTCCAGGGGGCAGAAACACCATATATTTT.

The chain joins TRBV30 to TRBJ2-4, with 9 nucleotides matching TRBD2. V lost 3 bases and J lost 8; bases outside the gene matches: 11. This CDR3 is built from 15 residues. Germline values: CDR1 GTSNPN, CDR2 SVGIG (reference sequence). The CDR3 loop reads CAWSPLAGGRDIQYF. In DNA form, the CDR3 reads TGTGCCTGGAGCCCACTAGCGGGTGGTAGGGACATTCAGTACTTC.

The genes are TRBV10-3 and TRBJ2-5; weak D call: TRBD1 (6 bases). Per germline, CDR1 ENHRY and CDR2 SYGVKD. The CDR3 is made up of 15 amino acids. V shed 8 bases and J shed 5 bases, with 21 bases lying between them. The CDR3 coding sequence is TGTGCCATCTCAATCATACAGGGACCGCGTGAGACCCAGTACTTC. This gives the protein CAISIIQGPRETQYF.

The chain is built from TRBV24-1 and TRBJ2-6; D is undetermined. Deletions cut 3 bases from V and 0 bases from J, with 8 bases between. The CDR3 has 16 residues. Per germline, CDR1 KGHDR and CDR2 SFDVKD. The DNA of the CDR3 is TGTGCCACCAGTGATCGCGGCAGCTCTGGGGCCAACGTCCTGACTTTC. Its translation is CATSDRGSSGANVLTF.

This clone was seen just once. The rearrangement links TRBV12-3 or TRBV12-4 to TRBJ2-7; D is possibly TRBD1 (5 bases). The length of the CDR3 is 13 residues. The V end lost 6 bases, the J end lost 2 bases, and 11 bases lay between the germline ends. The CDR3 sequence: CASSPTDTYEQYF. The CDR3 DNA sequence: TGTGCCAGCAGCCCTACGGACACCTACGAGCAGTACTTC.

V gene TRBV12-3 or TRBV12-4 combines with J gene TRBJ1-5, with 7 bases fitting TRBD1. V lost 5 bases, J lost 6 bases, and 4 bases stayed unmatched. The CDR3 covers 13 residues. The CDR3: CASSPQGGQPQHF. The CDR3 bases are TGTGCCAGCAGTCCGCAGGGGGGTCAGCCCCAGCATTTT.

The chain combines TRBV29-1 with TRBJ2-1; tentatively, D is TRBD1 or TRBD2 (5 bases each). The CDR3 has 11 amino acids. Germline V gene sequence: CDR1 SQVTM, CDR2 ANQGSEA. The V end was cut by 4 bases, the J end by 10 bases, with 11 bases between. The CDR3 is CSVGDGDEQFF. The CDR3 DNA reads as TGCAGCGTTGGGGACGGGGACGAGCAGTTCTTC.

CDR3 protein: CASSLVTGGNTEAFF. For the CDR3, the DNA is TGTGCCAGCAGCTTAGTTACAGGTGGGAACACTGAAGCTTTCTTT. The chain links TRBV7-6 to TRBJ1-1, with D maybe TRBD1 (5 bases). V lost 1 base, J lost 1 base, and 10 bases lay in between. CDR1 is SGHVS and CDR2 is FNYEAQ in the germline V gene. The CDR3 spans 15 residues.

This clone was found once. The genes are TRBV27 and TRBJ1-5; D remains ambiguous. Germline V CDR1 and CDR2: MNHEY, SMNVEV (reference sequence). Trimming removed 9 bases at V and 0 bases at J, with 12 bases between. The CDR3 has 14 amino acids. The CDR3 spells CASGQSNSNQPQHF. Written as DNA, the CDR3 is TGTGCCAGTGGGCAGTCTAATAGCAATCAGCCCCAGCATTTT.

V and J are TRBV6-2 or TRBV6-3 and TRBJ2-1, with 8 bases that match TRBD2. The trim removed 2 bases at V and 0 bases at J, leaving 3 bases unmatched. Germline V CDR1 and CDR2: MNHEY, SVGEGT. The CDR3 is 16 amino acids. Here the CDR3 reads CASSYIAGSSYNEQFF. DNA for the CDR3: TGTGCCAGCAGTTACATAGCGGGGAGCTCCTACAATGAGCAGTTCTTC.

V and J are TRBV6-5 and TRBJ1-2; D might be TRBD1 (5 bases). The CDR3 extends over 15 amino acids. With 2 bases removed from V and 6 bases from J, the gap between germline ends came to 16 bases. CDR1 and CDR2 from the germline V gene are MNHEY and SVGAGI. CDR3 bases: TGTGCCAGCAGTTACACCCGGGGGAGTCTTGATGGCTACACCTTC. Protein product: CASSYTRGSLDGYTF.

V and J are TRBV2 and TRBJ1-5; TRBD1 is a possible D gene (5 bases). V was clipped by 5 bases and J by 7 bases, with 18 bases between them. The CDR3 is made up of 15 amino acids. Germline V gene sequence: CDR1 SNHLY, CDR2 FYNNEI. DNA of the CDR3: TGTGCCAGCAGTCCACTACAGGCGTCGGGGCAGCCCCAGCATTTT. It specifies CASSPLQASGQPQHF. Looking up the rest from reference TRBV2 and TRBJ1-5 gives the full variable domain: EPEVTQTPSHQVTQMGQEVILRCVPISNHLYFYWYRQILGQKVEFLVSFYNNEISEKSEIFDDQFSVERPDGSNFTLKIRSTKLEDSAMYFCASSPLQASGQPQHFGDGTRLSIL.

The chain links TRBV6-2 or TRBV6-3 to TRBJ2-3, with 8 bases lining up with TRBD2. The CDR3 covers 16 residues. Germline V gives CDR1 MNHEY, CDR2 SVGEGT. V was clipped by 6 bases and J by 3 bases; unmatched bases: 11. The CDR3, as DNA: TGTGCCAGCAGCCAACGGGAGGGAGGGGTAACAGATACGCAGTATTTT. It translates to CASSQREGGVTDTQYF.

The chain has TRBV19 and TRBJ2-5; possibly TRBD1 for D (6 bases). CDR1 is LNHDA and CDR2 is SQIVND in the germline V gene (reference sequence). The CDR3 consists of 12 residues. Trimming left V 9 bases short and J 4 bases short, with 12 bases between. The CDR3 region has the DNA TGTGCCAGCCGACAGGTCGGAGAGACCCAGTACTTC. Its translation is CASRQVGETQYF.

This clone was counted between two and nine times. The CDR3 spells CASNNQPQHF. The CDR3 DNA follows: TGTGCCTCCAACAATCAGCCCCAGCATTTT. The chain employs TRBV28 and TRBJ1-5; unclear D gene. Germline assignment: CDR1 MDHEN and CDR2 SYDVKM. This CDR3 is 10 amino acids long. Trimming removed 11 bases from V and 3 bases from J, with 5 bases in between.

The chain employs TRBV15 and TRBJ2-7; D is unclear. This CDR3 has 13 residues. The germline V and J ends were trimmed by 1 base and 2 bases, with 6 bases remaining between them. Germline assignment: CDR1 LNHNV and CDR2 YYDKDF (reference sequence). CDR3 DNA: TGTGCCACCAGCAGAGGTATGGCCTACGAGCAGTACTTC. It yields the protein CATSRGMAYEQYF.

This chain links TRBV7-9 with TRBJ2-3, with unresolved D. CDR3 length equals 13 residues. The V gene lost 8 bases and the J gene lost 2 bases, with 11 bases spanning the gap. Germline assignment: CDR1 SEHNR and CDR2 FQNEAQ (reference sequence). As DNA, the CDR3 is TGTGCCAGCTTGGGCGGAGACACAGATACGCAGTATTTT. This codes for CASLGGDTDTQYF.

This chain joins TRBV28 and TRBJ2-7; 9 bases align to TRBD1. This CDR3 contains 16 residues. Germline V CDR1 and CDR2: MDHEN, SYDVKM. Germline trimming cut 5 bases from V and 3 bases from J; bases unmatched to any gene: 11. In DNA, the CDR3 is TGTGCCAGCAGTACTACGGGACAGGGACGTATCTACGAGCAGTACTTC. Amino acid sequence: CASSTTGQGRIYEQYF.

DNA for the CDR3: TGTGCCAGCAGTGAGATAACGGGGGCGGCAGCTTTCTTT. It is translated as CASSEITGAAAFF. The rearrangement joins TRBV6-1 to TRBJ1-1; D is possibly TRBD1 (6 bases). V lost 3 bases and J 10 bases, leaving 15 bases between the germline ends. CDR1 and CDR2 from the germline V gene are MNHNS and SASEGT. The CDR3 is made up of 13 amino acids.

The chain uses TRBV12-3 or TRBV12-4 and TRBJ2-5; 11 bases align to TRBD2. J was trimmed by 5 bases and V by 11 bases; bases with no gene match: 7. The CDR3 consists of 13 residues. The CDR3 is CASTSGGRETQYF. CDR3 coding DNA: TGTGCCTCTACTAGCGGGGGCCGGGAGACCCAGTACTTC.

This clone was seen a handful of times. This chain joins TRBV7-6 and TRBJ1-2; TRBD1 matches 8 bases. Germline values: CDR1 SGHVS, CDR2 FNYEAQ. This CDR3 is built from 15 residues. The trim removed 1 base at V and 5 bases at J, leaving 6 bases unmatched. CDR3 coding DNA: TGTGCCAGCAGCTTAGAGGCAGGGGGCGGTTATGGCTACACCTTC. Translated: CASSLEAGGGYGYTF. Combining the CDR3 with reference TRBV7-6 and TRBJ1-2 gives the whole variable domain GAGVSQSPRYKVTKRGQDVALRCDPISGHVSLYWYRQALGQGPEFLTYFNYEAQQDKSGLPNDRFSAERPEGSISTLTIQRTEQRDSAMYRCASSLEAGGGYGYTFGSGTRLTVV.

The V call is TRBV7-2, the J call TRBJ2-7, with D possibly TRBD2 on 6 matching bases. Trimming removed 1 base from V and 6 bases from J, with 16 bases in between. Germline CDR1 reads SGHTA; CDR2 reads FQGNSA. The CDR3 has 15 residues. The CDR3 DNA reads as TGTGCCAGCAGCTTAGATTTCAGGGCCGGGGGCGAGCAGTACTTC. It is translated as CASSLDFRAGGEQYF. Looking up the rest from reference TRBV7-2 and TRBJ2-7 gives the full variable domain: GAGVSQSPSNKVTEKGKDVELRCDPISGHTALYWYRQSLGQGLEFLIYFQGNSAPDKSGLPSDRFSAERTGGSVSTLTIQRTQQEDSAVYLCASSLDFRAGGEQYFGPGTRLTVT.

V usage is TRBV7-6 and J usage is TRBJ2-1; D remains unclear. CDR1 and CDR2 from the germline V gene are SGHVS and FNYEAQ. There are 14 residues in the CDR3. The V end was cut by 1 base, the J end by 5 bases, with 9 bases between. The CDR3 DNA reads as TGTGCCAGCAGCTTAGTACCTGAACACAATGAGCAGTTCTTC. Encoded protein: CASSLVPEHNEQFF.

The rearrangement uses TRBV6-5 and TRBJ1-1; TRBD1 matches 7 bases. The CDR3 spans 15 residues. With V trimmed by 6 bases and J by 0 bases, 7 bases remained unmatched. Per germline, CDR1 MNHEY and CDR2 SVGAGI. Here the CDR3 DNA reads TGTGCCAGCAGGGTCAGGGGGGTCATGAACACTGAAGCTTTCTTT. As protein: CASRVRGVMNTEAFF.